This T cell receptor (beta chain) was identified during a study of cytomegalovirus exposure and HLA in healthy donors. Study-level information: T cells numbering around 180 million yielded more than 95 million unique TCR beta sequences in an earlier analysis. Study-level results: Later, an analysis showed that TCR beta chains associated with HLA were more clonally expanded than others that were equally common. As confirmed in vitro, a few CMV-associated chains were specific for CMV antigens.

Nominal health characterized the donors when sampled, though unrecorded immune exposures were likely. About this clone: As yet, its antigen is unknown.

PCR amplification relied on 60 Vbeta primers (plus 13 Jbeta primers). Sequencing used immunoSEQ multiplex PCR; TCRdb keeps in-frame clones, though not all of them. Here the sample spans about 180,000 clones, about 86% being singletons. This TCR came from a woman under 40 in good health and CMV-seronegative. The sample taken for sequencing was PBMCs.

CDR3 bases: TGTGCCAGCAGCTCCGGGACTAGCGGATACTACAATGAGCAGTTCTTC. Residues: CASSSGTSGYYNEQFF. The chain joins TRBV7-2 to TRBJ2-1; the match to TRBD2 covers 11 bases. V lost 4 bases and J lost 3; bases outside the gene matches: 5. The CDR3 consists of 16 residues. In germline, CDR1 is SGHTA, CDR2 FQGNSA.